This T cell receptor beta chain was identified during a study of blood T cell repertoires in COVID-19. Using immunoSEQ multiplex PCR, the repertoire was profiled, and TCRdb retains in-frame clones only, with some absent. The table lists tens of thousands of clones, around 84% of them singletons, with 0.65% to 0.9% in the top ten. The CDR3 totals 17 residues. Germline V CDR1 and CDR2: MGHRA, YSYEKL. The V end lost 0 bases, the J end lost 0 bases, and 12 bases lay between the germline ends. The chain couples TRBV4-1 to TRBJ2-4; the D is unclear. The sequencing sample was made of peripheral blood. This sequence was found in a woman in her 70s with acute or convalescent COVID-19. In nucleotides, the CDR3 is TGCGCCAGCAGCCAAGATAAGGCAGCGATAGCCAAAAACATTCAGTACTTC. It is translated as CASSQDKAAIAKNIQYF.